Listed below are T cell receptor beta chains from one sample, sequenced in a study of human T cells and chemical hapten exposure. TCRdb used MiXCR to reprocess the RACE reads, holding one entry per CDR3 protein. The sample lists about 120,000 distinct CDR3 sequences, roughly 13% occurring once. This sample comprised whole blood, obtained in connection with sensitization to the hapten diphenylcyclopropenone (DPC). These receptors were taken from a young man with alopecia areata. Some clones in this sample may be carry-over from other donors' samples. The CDR3 runs from the conserved cysteine through the conserved F or W.

v_gene,j_gene,CDR3aa
TRBV12-3/TRBV12-4,TRBJ1-1,CASSLVRVNTEAFF
TRBV7-2,TRBJ2-7,CASRETSGGDYEQYF
TRBV4-1,TRBJ2-3,CASSQEQAITDTQYF
TRBV29-1,TRBJ2-1,CSVEGDPYNEQFF
TRBV6-1,TRBJ2-3,CASSESRGGSTDTQYF
TRBV19,TRBJ2-5,CASSKQVLGQETQYF
TRBV20-1,TRBJ1-4,CSARPPGGNEKLFF
TRBV7-2,TRBJ2-1,CASSLVAGVSYNEQFF
TRBV5-1,TRBJ1-2,CASSLETGKYGYTF
TRBV7-9,TRBJ2-1,CASSTYSRGGTNEQFF
TRBV29-1,TRBJ1-2,CSVATANYGYTF
TRBV18,TRBJ1-1,CASSLQQGLGTEAFF
TRBV9,TRBJ2-2,CASSTPKNTGELFF
TRBV12-3/TRBV12-4,TRBJ2-7,CASSSTGEQYF
TRBV7-9,TRBJ2-2,CARSGSGTGELFF
TRBV7-9,TRBJ1-2,CASSSTAAHYGYTF
TRBV7-9,TRBJ1-1,CASSVGKAEAFF
TRBV19,TRBJ1-5,CASSITTFNQPQHF
TRBV6-2/TRBV6-3,TRBJ2-6,CASKTGLSGANVLTF
TRBV14,TRBJ2-1,CASSQAGAGGREFF
TRBV20-1,TRBJ1-1,CSAPGTGATEAFF
TRBV27,TRBJ2-7,CASSLGKSYEQYF
TRBV5-1,TRBJ2-1,CASTFRQGVSYNEQFF
TRBV2,TRBJ1-5,CASSQRLGHQPQHF
TRBV6-6,TRBJ2-3,CASSSPLGIAGSDTQYF
TRBV9,TRBJ1-6,CASSVGDSPLREVSPLHF
TRBV4-1,TRBJ1-2,CASSRGQGRNGYTF
TRBV7-9,TRBJ2-3,CASSQWWTSGGTDTQYF